This is a list of T cell receptor beta chains from one sample in a study of OX40 agonist ivuxolimab in advanced cancers. The protocol was immunoSEQ multiplex PCR, while the TCRdb copy is restricted to in-frame clones and leaves out a portion. Of about 90,000 clones listed, over 80% are singletons. The sequenced sample was CD4+ or CD8+ T cells sorted from blood, obtained in a trial of the OX40 agonist ivuxolimab. These receptors were obtained from an adult with an advanced solid tumor such as melanoma, head and neck, liver or kidney cancer. Each CDR3 is given with its conserved first and last residue. A D gene is named only where the DNA matches it firmly. Rows give clone size only sometimes, using once, few, many, or a class for an expanded clone.

clone size,D gene,J gene,V gene,CDR3 protein,CDR3 DNA
NA,TRBD1,TRBJ2-7,TRBV10-2,CASSESSGQTPYEQYF,TGCGCCAGCAGTGAGTCCTCGGGACAGACCCCCTACGAGCAGTACTTC
NA,NA,TRBJ1-3,TRBV19,CASKELWGNTIYF,TGTGCCAGTAAGGAGCTTTGGGGAAACACCATATATTTT
NA,NA,TRBJ2-4,TRBV21-1,CASSKEVRGRNIQYF,TGTGCCAGCAGCAAAGAGGTCAGGGGGCGAAACATTCAGTACTTC
once,TRBD2,TRBJ2-1,TRBV4-1,CASSQDVIAGGGGEQFF,TGCGCCAGCAGCCAAGACGTGATAGCGGGAGGGGGGGGTGAGCAGTTCTTC
NA,NA,TRBJ1-4,TRBV10-3,CAISVGVANEKLFF,TGTGCCATCAGTGTAGGGGTGGCTAATGAAAAACTGTTTTTT
NA,NA,TRBJ2-7,TRBV25-1,CASNLEGPPYEQYF,TGTGCCAGCAACCTGGAGGGCCCCCCATACGAGCAGTACTTC
NA,NA,TRBJ2-7,TRBV27,CASSSSTGGPYEQYF,NA
NA,NA,TRBJ1-1,TRBV29-1,CSVEDQRRGHRFAFF,TGCAGCGTTGAAGATCAGAGGAGGGGACACAGGTTCGCTTTCTTT
NA,NA,TRBJ2-7,TRBV4-1,CASSQDVFGEIYEQYF,TGCGCCAGCAGCCAAGATGTATTCGGCGAGATCTACGAGCAGTACTTC
NA,TRBD1,TRBJ2-2,TRBV10-3,CAISWDRGDGELFF,TGTGCCATCAGTTGGGACAGGGGAGACGGGGAGCTGTTTTTT
NA,NA,TRBJ2-1,TRBV4-2,CASSQDSSNEQFF,TGTGCCAGCAGCCAAGACAGTAGCAATGAGCAGTTCTTC
NA,NA,TRBJ1-1,TRBV7-9,CASSVILPGTEAFF,TGTGCCAGCAGCGTGATCCTCCCCGGAACTGAAGCTTTCTTT
few,NA,TRBJ1-1,TRBV9,CASSVGGDTEAFF,TGTGCCAGCAGCGTAGGGGGGGACACTGAAGCTTTCTTT
NA,NA,TRBJ1-1,TRBV5-1,CASSHGQPNTEAFF,TGCGCCAGCAGCCATGGACAGCCGAACACTGAAGCTTTCTTT
NA,NA,TRBJ1-5,TRBV5-5,CASSLATTSNQPQHF,TGTGCCAGCAGCTTGGCGACAACAAGCAATCAGCCCCAGCATTTT
NA,NA,TRBJ1-4,TRBV4-1,CASSQLEGELFF,TGCGCCAGCAGCCAATTGGAGGGGGAACTGTTTTTT
NA,NA,TRBJ2-7,TRBV30,CAWSTGNSYEQYF,TGTGCCTGGAGCACCGGGAACTCCTACGAGCAGTACTTC
NA,TRBD1,TRBJ1-3,TRBV18,CASSPPGQGARGNTIYF,TGTGCCAGCTCACCCCCGGGACAGGGGGCGCGAGGAAACACCATATATTTT
NA,NA,TRBJ2-7,TRBV5-1,CASSLVRAETYEQYF,TGCGCCAGCAGCTTGGTTCGGGCGGAAACCTACGAGCAGTACTTC
NA,NA,TRBJ1-1,TRBV30,CAWSVQMNTEAFF,TGTGCCTGGAGTGTACAGATGAACACTGAAGCTTTCTTT
many,NA,TRBJ1-1,TRBV18,CASSPGNTEAFF,TGTGCCAGCTCACCAGGGAACACTGAAGCTTTCTTT
NA,NA,TRBJ2-5,TRBV5-8,CASSPGSGIDF,TGTGCCAGCAGCCCTGGATCAGGGATAGACTTC
NA,NA,TRBJ2-3,TRBV9,CASSEGAWKTDTQYF,TGTGCCAGCAGCGAGGGCGCTTGGAAGACAGATACGCAGTATTTT
once,NA,TRBJ2-7,TRBV19,CASSIANSLHYEQYF,TGTGCCAGTAGTATAGCGAACAGCCTACACTACGAGCAGTACTTC
NA,TRBD2,TRBJ2-3,TRBV9,CASNLADTDTQYF,TGTGCCAGCAATCTAGCGGATACAGATACGCAGTATTTT
NA,TRBD2,TRBJ2-7,TRBV28,CASSSTSAYEQYF,TGTGCCAGCAGTTCGACTAGCGCATACGAGCAGTACTTC
NA,NA,TRBJ1-1,TRBV6-5,CASSRGQNTEAFF,TGTGCCAGCAGTCGGGGGCAGAACACTGAAGCTTTCTTT
NA,NA,TRBJ2-1,TRBV27,CASSLRGLYNEQFF,TGTGCCAGCAGTTTACGCGGACTATACAATGAGCAGTTCTTC
NA,TRBD2,TRBJ2-7,TRBV7-9,CASSPYGTSGSSSYEQYF,TGTGCCAGCAGCCCCTATGGGACTAGCGGGAGCTCCTCTTACGAGCAGTACTTC
NA,NA,TRBJ1-4,TRBV30,CAWSSGIGTNEKLFF,TGTGCCTGGAGTTCGGGTATAGGGACTAATGAAAAACTGTTTTTT
NA,TRBD1,TRBJ1-1,TRBV4-1,CASRGYRGLNTEAFF,TGCGCCAGCAGAGGGTACAGGGGGCTGAACACTGAAGCTTTCTTT
NA,NA,TRBJ1-2,TRBV30,CAWSEPGTIAYGYTF,TGTGCCTGGAGCGAACCTGGGACTATAGCCTATGGCTACACCTTC
NA,TRBD1,TRBJ1-4,TRBV27,CASRSLLRTGGGEKLFF,TGTGCCAGCAGATCCCTACTCAGGACAGGCGGAGGTGAAAAACTGTTTTTT
once,NA,TRBJ2-7,TRBV5-1,CASSLGGTPYEQYF,TGCGCCAGCAGCTTGGGCGGTACTCCCTACGAGCAGTACTTC
few,NA,TRBJ1-4,TRBV7-9,CASSLASTGREKLFF,TGTGCCAGCAGCTTAGCGTCAACAGGGCGAGAAAAACTGTTTTTT
NA,NA,TRBJ2-7,TRBV29-1,CSVFGGNYEQYF,TGCAGCGTTTTCGGGGGAAACTACGAGCAGTACTTC
NA,NA,TRBJ2-1,TRBV30,CAWSMQAYNEQFF,TGTGCCTGGAGTATGCAAGCCTACAATGAGCAGTTCTTC
NA,TRBD2,TRBJ2-7,TRBV2,CASSVLRAGGEYEQYF,TGTGCCAGCAGTGTATTAAGGGCGGGAGGGGAGTACGAGCAGTACTTC
NA,NA,TRBJ2-1,TRBV5-1,CASSFRGEYNEQFF,TGCGCCAGCAGCTTTCGAGGGGAATACAATGAGCAGTTCTTC
NA,NA,TRBJ1-1,TRBV27,CASAGPTEAFF,TGTGCCAGCGCAGGACCCACTGAAGCTTTCTTT
once,NA,TRBJ2-3,TRBV28,CASSIPSTDTQYF,TGTGCCAGTAGTATCCCTAGCACAGATACGCAGTATTTT
NA,NA,TRBJ2-5,TRBV28,CACVGFQETQYF,TGTGCCTGCGTCGGCTTCCAAGAGACCCAGTACTTC
NA,TRBD1,TRBJ1-1,TRBV11-2,CASSPPLGQDSNTEAFF,TGTGCCAGCAGCCCGCCGTTGGGACAGGATTCGAACACTGAAGCTTTCTTT
few,NA,TRBJ1-5,TRBV19,CASSITGNQPQHF,TGTGCCAGTAGTATAACAGGGAATCAGCCCCAGCATTTT
NA,TRBD2,TRBJ2-3,TRBV10-3,CAISEPGGGTDTQYF,TGTGCCATCAGTGAGCCGGGAGGGGGCACAGATACGCAGTATTTT
NA,NA,TRBJ2-4,TRBV4-1,CASSQRAGDIQYF,TGCGCCAGCAGCCAACGGGCAGGAGACATTCAGTACTTC
NA,TRBD2,TRBJ2-2,TRBV4-1,CASSQDGSSRGANTGELFF,TGCGCCAGCAGCCAAGATGGTTCGAGTCGGGGGGCGAACACCGGGGAGCTGTTTTTT
NA,TRBD1,TRBJ1-2,TRBV5-1,CASSWDSYYGYTF,TGCGCCAGCAGCTGGGACAGCTACTATGGCTACACCTTC
NA,TRBD1,TRBJ1-1,TRBV27,CASSLSPDLRGLYTEAFF,TGTGCCAGCAGTTTATCTCCGGACCTCAGGGGGCTCTACACTGAAGCTTTCTTT
NA,TRBD1,TRBJ2-7,TRBV2,CASTRQGNNYEQYF,TGTGCCAGCACTCGACAGGGAAATAACTACGAGCAGTACTTC
NA,NA,TRBJ2-7,TRBV11-2,CASSPGTGYEQYF,TGTGCCAGCAGCCCTGGGACTGGCTACGAGCAGTACTTC
NA,NA,TRBJ2-7,TRBV19,CASSLQHGTLAYEQYF,TGTGCCAGTAGTCTTCAACACGGGACCCTTGCCTACGAGCAGTACTTC
once,TRBD1,TRBJ2-7,TRBV7-3,CASSLTGTGDHEQYF,TGTGCCAGCAGCTTAACTGGGACAGGGGACCACGAGCAGTACTTC
NA,NA,TRBJ1-2,TRBV6-6,CASSYLQDSPYGYTF,TGTGCCAGCAGTTACCTTCAGGACAGCCCTTATGGCTACACCTTC
NA,NA,TRBJ2-1,TRBV10-3,CAISGETGKISNEQFF,TGTGCCATCAGTGGGGAAACAGGGAAAATTAGCAATGAGCAGTTCTTC